This T cell receptor beta chain stems from a study of CD8 T cells in Susac syndrome. High-throughput TCR beta sequencing covered peripheral CD8+ and CD4+ T cells. In the multiple sclerosis control group, patients were treatment-naive and had stable or active relapsing-remitting disease. It was with random hexamers that roughly 0.45 to 1 ug RNA was reverse transcribed. Amplification of TCR beta CDR3 was carried out by immunoSEQ multiplex PCR, which covered 54 Vbeta and 13 Jbeta segments. MiXCR, run by TCRdb on the immunoSEQ multiplex PCR reads, gives a single entry per CDR3 protein. The sample lists about 300,000 distinct CDR3 sequences, 85% occurring once. V lost 5 bases, J lost 3 bases, and 22 bases stayed unmatched. Germline V gives CDR1 MDHEN, CDR2 SYDVKM. The CDR3 runs to 21 residues.

This clonotype originated in a human donor with multiple sclerosis. The sequencing sample was made of CD8+ T cells from PBMCs. This chain joins TRBV28 and TRBJ2-2, with 9 bases fitting TRBD2. The CDR3 is CASSSTLGDPGLADYTGELFF. CDR3 in DNA: TGTGCCAGCAGTAGTACATTGGGGGATCCGGGACTAGCAGATTACACCGGGGAGCTGTTTTTT.